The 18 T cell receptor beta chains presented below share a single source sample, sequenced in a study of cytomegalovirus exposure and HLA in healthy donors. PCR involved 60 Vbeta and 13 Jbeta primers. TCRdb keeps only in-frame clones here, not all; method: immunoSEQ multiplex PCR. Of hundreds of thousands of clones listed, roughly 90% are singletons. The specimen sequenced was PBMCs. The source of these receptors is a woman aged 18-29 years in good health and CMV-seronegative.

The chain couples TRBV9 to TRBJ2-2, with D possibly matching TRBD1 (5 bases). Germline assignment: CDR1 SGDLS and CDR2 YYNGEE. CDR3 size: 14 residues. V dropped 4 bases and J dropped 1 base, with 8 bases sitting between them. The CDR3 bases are TGTGCCAGCAGCCCTACAGGGAACACCGGGGAGCTGTTTTTT. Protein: CASSPTGNTGELFF.

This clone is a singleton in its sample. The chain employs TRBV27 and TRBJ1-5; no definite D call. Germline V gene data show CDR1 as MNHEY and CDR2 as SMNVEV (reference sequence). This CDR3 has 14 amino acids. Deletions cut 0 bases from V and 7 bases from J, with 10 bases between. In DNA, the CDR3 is TGTGCCAGCAGTTTATCCCGGTCATCGCAGCCCCAGCATTTT. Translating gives CASSLSRSSQPQHF.

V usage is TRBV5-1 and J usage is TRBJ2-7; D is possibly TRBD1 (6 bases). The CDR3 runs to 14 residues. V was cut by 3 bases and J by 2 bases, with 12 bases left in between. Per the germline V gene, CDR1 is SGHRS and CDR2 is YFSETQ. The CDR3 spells CASSSRGRPYEQYF. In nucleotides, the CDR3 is TGCGCCAGCAGCTCCAGGGGCCGTCCCTACGAGCAGTACTTC. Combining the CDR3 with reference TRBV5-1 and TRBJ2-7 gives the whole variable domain KAGVTQTPRYLIKTRGQQVTLSCSPISGHRSVSWYQQTPGQGLQFLFEYFSETQRNKGNFPGRFSGRQFSNSRSEMNVSTLELGDSALYLCASSSRGRPYEQYFGPGTRLTVT.

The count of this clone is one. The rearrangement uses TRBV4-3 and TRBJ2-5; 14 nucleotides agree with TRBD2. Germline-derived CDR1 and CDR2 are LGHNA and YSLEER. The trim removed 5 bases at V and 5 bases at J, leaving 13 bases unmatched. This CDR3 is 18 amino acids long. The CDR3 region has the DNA TGCGCCAGCAGCTATTCGACTAGCGGGGGGGAGGGGGATGAGACCCAGTACTTC. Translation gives CASSYSTSGGEGDETQYF.

CDR3 sequence (DNA): TGTGCCAGCAGTGAAACTCGCGACACCGGGGAGCTGTTTTTT. It encodes CASSETRDTGELFF. The chain links TRBV6-1 to TRBJ2-2; D not resolved. The germline V gene has CDR1 MNHNS and CDR2 SASEGT. This CDR3 is built from 14 residues. Trimming left V 2 bases short and J 3 bases short, with 7 bases between.

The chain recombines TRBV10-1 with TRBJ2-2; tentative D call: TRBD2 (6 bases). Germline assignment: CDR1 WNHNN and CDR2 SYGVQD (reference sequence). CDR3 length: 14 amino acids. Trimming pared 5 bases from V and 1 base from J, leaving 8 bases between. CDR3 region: CASSYGRNTGELFF. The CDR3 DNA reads TGCGCCAGCAGTTACGGGAGGAACACCGGGGAGCTGTTTTTT.

Here the CDR3 reads CASSPSDRAPSGANVLTF. The DNA for the CDR3 is TGTGCCAGCAGCCCCTCGGACAGGGCCCCCTCTGGGGCCAACGTCCTGACTTTC. The gene calls are TRBV9 and TRBJ2-6, with 8 bases aligning to TRBD1. The germline V gene has CDR1 SGDLS and CDR2 YYNGEE. The V and J ends lost 4 bases and 0 bases, in that order; junction bases with no gene match: 9. The CDR3 spans 18 residues.

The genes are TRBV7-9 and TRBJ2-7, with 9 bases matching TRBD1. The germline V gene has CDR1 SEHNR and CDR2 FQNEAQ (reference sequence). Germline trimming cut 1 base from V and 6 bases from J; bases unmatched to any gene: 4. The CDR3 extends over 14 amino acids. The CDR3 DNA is TGTGCCAGCAGCTTAGGGACAGGGGACGTCGAGCAGTACTTC. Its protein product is CASSLGTGDVEQYF.

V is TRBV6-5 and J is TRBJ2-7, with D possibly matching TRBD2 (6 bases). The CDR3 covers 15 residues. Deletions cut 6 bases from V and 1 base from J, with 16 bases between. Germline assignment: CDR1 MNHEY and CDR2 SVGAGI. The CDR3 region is CASSLGAGPSYEQYF. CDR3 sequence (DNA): TGTGCCAGCAGCTTAGGAGCGGGCCCATCCTACGAGCAGTACTTC.

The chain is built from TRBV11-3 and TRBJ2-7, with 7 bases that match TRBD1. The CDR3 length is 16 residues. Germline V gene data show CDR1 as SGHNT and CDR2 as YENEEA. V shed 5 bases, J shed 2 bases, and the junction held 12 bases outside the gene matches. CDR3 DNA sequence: TGTGCCAGCAGCCACCCTCAAGGGGACAGCCCCTACGAGCAGTACTTC. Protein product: CASSHPQGDSPYEQYF.

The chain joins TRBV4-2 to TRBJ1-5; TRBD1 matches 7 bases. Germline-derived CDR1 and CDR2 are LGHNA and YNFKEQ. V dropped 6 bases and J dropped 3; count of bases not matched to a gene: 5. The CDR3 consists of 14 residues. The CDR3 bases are TGTGCCAGCAGACCAGGACAGGACAATCAGCCCCAGCATTTT. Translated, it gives CASRPGQDNQPQHF.

The CDR3, as DNA: TGTGCCAGCAGCTCAGGCGTTAGGGGGGGACCTATTAACTCCTACAATGAGCAGTTCTTC. Translation: CASSSGVRGGPINSYNEQFF. This chain uses TRBV7-3 with TRBJ2-1, with a tentative D call TRBD2 (7 bases). Between the trimmed V and J ends, which lost 4 bases and 0 bases, there was a span of 25 bases. The CDR3 runs 20 residues. Germline V gives CDR1 SGHTA, CDR2 FQGTGA.

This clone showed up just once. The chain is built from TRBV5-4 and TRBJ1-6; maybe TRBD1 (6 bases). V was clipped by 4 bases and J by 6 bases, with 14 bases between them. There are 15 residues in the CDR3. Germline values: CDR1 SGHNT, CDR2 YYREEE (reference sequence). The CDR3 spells CASSGGPGVNSPLHF. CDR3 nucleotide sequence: TGTGCCAGCAGCGGCGGGCCAGGGGTTAATTCACCCCTCCACTTT.

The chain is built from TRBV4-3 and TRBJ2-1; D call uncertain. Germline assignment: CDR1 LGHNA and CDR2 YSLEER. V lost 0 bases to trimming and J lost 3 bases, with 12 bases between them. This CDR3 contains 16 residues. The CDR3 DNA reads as TGCGCCAGCAGCCAAGATCGATTAGCCATCTACAATGAGCAGTTCTTC. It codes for CASSQDRLAIYNEQFF.

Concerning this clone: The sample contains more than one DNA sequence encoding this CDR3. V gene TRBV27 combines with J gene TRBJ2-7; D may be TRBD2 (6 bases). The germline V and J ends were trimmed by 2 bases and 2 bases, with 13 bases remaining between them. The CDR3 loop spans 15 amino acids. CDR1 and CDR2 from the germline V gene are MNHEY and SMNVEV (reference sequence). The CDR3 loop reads CASSLVGGVAYEQYF. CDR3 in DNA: TGTGCCAGCAGTTTAGTCGGGGGTGTCGCCTACGAGCAGTACTTC.

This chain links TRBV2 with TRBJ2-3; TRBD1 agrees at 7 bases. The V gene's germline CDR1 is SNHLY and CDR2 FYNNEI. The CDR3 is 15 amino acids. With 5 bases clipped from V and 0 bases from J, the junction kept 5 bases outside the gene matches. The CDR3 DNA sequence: TGTGCCAGCAGTAACGACAGGGCCAGCACAGATACGCAGTATTTT. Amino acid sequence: CASSNDRASTDTQYF.

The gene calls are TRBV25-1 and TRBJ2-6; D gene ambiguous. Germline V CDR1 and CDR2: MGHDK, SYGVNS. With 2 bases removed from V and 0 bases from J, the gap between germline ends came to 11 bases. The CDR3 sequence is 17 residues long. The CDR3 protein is CASSETPHSSGANVLTF. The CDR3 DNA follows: TGTGCCAGCAGTGAAACCCCCCACAGCTCTGGGGCCAACGTCCTGACTTTC.

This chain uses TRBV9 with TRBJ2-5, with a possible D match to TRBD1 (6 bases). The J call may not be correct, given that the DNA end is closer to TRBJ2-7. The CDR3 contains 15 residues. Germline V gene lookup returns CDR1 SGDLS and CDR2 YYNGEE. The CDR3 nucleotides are TGTGCCAGCAGCGTAGGAGAGGGGGTGGCCTACGAGCAGTACTTC. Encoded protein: CASSVGEGVAYEQYF.